These 24 T cell receptor beta chains were all obtained from the same sample, sequenced in a study of long-term antiretroviral therapy in people with HIV. The assay used was immunoSEQ (version v3.0), run at survey level. The table came from immunoSEQ multiplex PCR; TCRdb's copy has only in-frame clones and leaves some out. The repertoire includes 17,000 or so clones, 85% to 95% of them detected once, and just over 1.4% sits in the top ten. The source was unsorted PBMCs, collected around 10 years after starting antiretroviral therapy. The receptors here all came from a young man with HIV.

The chain employs TRBV6-5 and TRBJ2-3, with D tentatively TRBD2 (5 bases). The V and J ends lost 8 bases and 2 bases respectively, with 11 bases between them. Per the germline V gene, CDR1 is MNHEY and CDR2 is SVGAGI. The CDR3 spans 13 residues. This CDR3 reads CASGRGDTDTQYF. For the CDR3, the DNA is TGTGCCAGCGGCCGGGGAGACACAGATACGCAGTATTTT.

The rearrangement uses TRBV7-8 and TRBJ1-1, with D hard to call. The CDR3 has 14 amino acids. CDR1 and CDR2 (germline): SGHVS, FQNEAQ. Trimming removed 5 bases from V and 3 bases from J, with 13 bases in between. The chain's CDR3 is CASSPNPRDTEAFF. CDR3 bases: TGTGCCAGCAGCCCTAACCCCAGAGACACTGAAGCTTTCTTT.

The chain uses TRBV6-6 and TRBJ2-1, with D possibly being TRBD1 or TRBD2 (5 bases each). The CDR3 runs 15 residues. V lost 6 bases and J 5 bases, leaving 17 bases between the germline ends. Looked up from germline, CDR1 is MNHNY and CDR2 is SVGAGI (reference sequence). Here the CDR3 DNA reads TGTGCCAGCAGACTCTACCGGGACGCAAACAATGAGCAGTTCTTC. Translated: CASRLYRDANNEQFF.

This clone was detected once. The DNA is left out, because the CDR3 cannot be placed on it with certainty; the CDR3 is given as TCRdb lists it. V gene TRBV28 combines with J gene TRBJ1-5. CDR1 MDHEN and CDR2 SYDVKM come from the germline V gene. Ends included, the CDR3 has 16 residues. The CDR3 is CASSSSQKLSNQPQHF.

The chain combines TRBV10-3 with TRBJ2-3, with D possibly being TRBD2 (5 bases). Trimming left V 11 bases short and J 3 bases short, with 18 bases between. In germline, CDR1 is ENHRY, CDR2 SYGVKD. The CDR3 extends over 14 amino acids. CDR3 residues: CAAAPDSGTDTQYF. The CDR3 region has the DNA TGTGCCGCAGCACCGGACTCGGGGACAGATACGCAGTATTTT.

This chain uses TRBV19 with TRBJ2-3; the D gene is possibly TRBD2 (5 bases). Per the germline V gene, CDR1 is LNHDA and CDR2 is SQIVND (reference sequence). The CDR3 loop spans 14 amino acids. V gave up 5 bases and J gave up 0 bases, with 9 bases separating them. CDR3 in DNA: TGTGCCAGTAGTCCCCGGACTAGCACAGATACGCAGTATTTT. This codes for CASSPRTSTDTQYF.

This chain joins TRBV11-3 and TRBJ2-2, with no clear D. The length of the CDR3 is 14 residues. Trimming removed 2 bases at V and 6 bases at J, with 10 bases between. Germline CDR1 is SGHNT and CDR2 is YENEEA. CDR3 bases: TGTGCCAGCAGCTTAAATTTCGTCGCCGGGGAGCTGTTTTTT. It yields the protein CASSLNFVAGELFF.

CDR3 protein: CASSKPLGQIYEQYF. The CDR3 DNA sequence: TGTGCCAGCAGCAAACCGTTGGGACAGATCTACGAGCAGTACTTC. This rearrangement joins TRBV7-9 to TRBJ2-7, with 7 bases lining up with TRBD1. With V trimmed by 5 bases and J by 3 bases, 10 bases remained unmatched. This CDR3 comprises 15 residues. In germline, CDR1 is SEHNR, CDR2 FQNEAQ (reference sequence).

The rearrangement joins TRBV14 to TRBJ2-2; D is possibly TRBD1 (5 bases). V was clipped by 2 bases and J by 0 bases, with 10 bases between them. Germline V gene data show CDR1 as SGHDN and CDR2 as FVKESK. CDR3 size: 16 residues. The CDR3 DNA reads as TGTGCCAGCAGCCAAATTGACAGAGCGAACACCGGGGAGCTGTTTTTT. Translating it yields CASSQIDRANTGELFF.

V and J are TRBV28 and TRBJ1-2; D might be TRBD1 (6 bases). The germline V gene has CDR1 MDHEN and CDR2 SYDVKM. V was pared by 6 bases and J by 7 bases, with 18 bases between. The CDR3 loop spans 14 amino acids. The CDR3 loop reads CASSSQGQYRGYTF. Written as DNA, the CDR3 is TGTGCCAGCAGCTCCCAAGGACAGTACCGTGGCTACACCTTC.

V and J are TRBV6-4 and TRBJ2-3; D is unclear. CDR3 length: 13 amino acids. Trimming removed 2 bases from V and 0 bases from J, with 3 bases in between. Germline-derived CDR1 and CDR2 are MRHNA and SNTAGT. DNA for the CDR3: TGTGCCAGCAGTGACGGGAGCACAGATACGCAGTATTTT. The encoded protein is CASSDGSTDTQYF.

This clone was seen only once. This chain uses TRBV29-1 with TRBJ1-1; D call uncertain. The V gene lost 7 bases and the J gene lost 3 bases, with 15 bases spanning the gap. Germline CDR1 and CDR2: SQVTM and ANQGSEA. This CDR3 region has 13 residues. CDR3 sequence: CSAEPNPYTEAFF. CDR3 bases: TGCAGCGCAGAACCAAACCCTTACACTGAAGCTTTCTTT. Full variable domain (remainder filled in from reference TRBV29-1 and TRBJ1-1): SAVISQKPSRDICQRGTSLTIQCQVDSQVTMMFWYRQQPGQSLTLIATANQGSEATYESGFVIDKFPISRPNLTFSTLTVSNMSPEDSSIYLCSAEPNPYTEAFFGQGTRLTVV.

The V call is TRBV7-9, the J call TRBJ2-2, with D uncertain. The CDR3 spans 16 residues. Trimming removed 0 bases from V and 0 bases from J, with 8 bases in between. Germline CDR1 is SEHNR and CDR2 is FQNEAQ (reference sequence). The CDR3 spells CASSLAAGPNTGELFF. The CDR3 DNA is TGTGCCAGCAGCTTAGCGGCAGGACCGAACACCGGGGAGCTGTTTTTT.

This chain connects TRBV19 to TRBJ2-7; 10 nucleotides line up with TRBD1. Germline CDR1 is LNHDA and CDR2 is SQIVND (reference sequence). V gave up 3 bases and J gave up 6 bases; unmatched junction bases: 5. The CDR3 covers 14 residues. CDR3 DNA: TGTGCCAGTAGTATCGGGACAGGGGTCTCCGAGCAGTACTTC. Protein product: CASSIGTGVSEQYF.

The chain joins TRBV19 to TRBJ1-6, with TRBD1 as a possible D gene (6 bases). This CDR3 region has 15 residues. Trimming took off 4 bases at V and 3 bases at J, with 10 bases between the two ends. Germline V lookup: CDR1 LNHDA, CDR2 SQIVND (reference sequence). CDR3 sequence reads: CASSNTGNYNSPLHF. In DNA, the CDR3 is TGTGCCAGTAGTAACACAGGGAACTATAATTCACCCCTCCACTTT.

The genes are TRBV12-5 and TRBJ2-1; 9 nucleotides agree with TRBD1. The CDR3 totals 16 residues. CDR1 is LGHNT, CDR2 FRNRAP, per germline. The V segment lost 3 bases and the J segment 4 bases; nucleotides outside the gene matches: 7. Here the CDR3 DNA reads TGTGCTAGTGGTTTAGACGACAGGGGGTTATACAATGAGCAGTTCTTC. Protein product: CASGLDDRGLYNEQFF.

The CDR3: CASSGVQRSTDTQYF. CDR3 nucleotide sequence: TGTGCCAGCAGTGGGGTCCAGCGGAGCACAGATACGCAGTATTTT. This rearrangement joins TRBV2 to TRBJ2-3; tentative D call: TRBD2 (5 bases). CDR1 and CDR2 from the germline V gene are SNHLY and FYNNEI. This CDR3 is 15 amino acids long. Trimming stripped 4 bases from V and 0 bases from J, with 11 bases between.

The CDR3 reads CASSPTSGFPGEQYV. DNA for the CDR3: TGTGCCAGCAGCCCGACTAGCGGGTTCCCAGGTGAGCAGTACGTC. This chain connects TRBV6-5 to TRBJ2-7; the match to TRBD2 covers 10 bases. Per the germline V gene, CDR1 is MNHEY and CDR2 is SVGAGI. Losses at the gene ends were 6 bases for V and 7 bases for J; bases not matched to a gene: 12. This CDR3 has 15 amino acids.

The rearrangement uses TRBV28 and TRBJ1-5; D gene uncertain. The CDR3 contains 15 residues. Germline V gene lookup returns CDR1 MDHEN and CDR2 SYDVKM. V was cut by 6 bases and J by 0 bases, with 12 bases left in between. CDR3 nucleotide sequence: TGTGCCAGCAGGGCCTCGGGGTATAGCAATCAGCCCCAGCATTTT. Its protein product is CASRASGYSNQPQHF.

This sequence joins TRBV2 and TRBJ2-7, with 9 bases lining up with TRBD1. There are 14 residues in the CDR3. Germline V gene data show CDR1 as SNHLY and CDR2 as FYNNEI. V lost 0 bases to trimming and J lost 11 bases; unmatched junction nucleotides: 8. The CDR3 protein is CASSEAGQGQREYF. CDR3 DNA: TGTGCCAGCAGTGAAGCGGGACAGGGCCAACGGGAGTACTTC.

This clone appeared once. The rearrangement joins TRBV5-8 to TRBJ2-2; the D is unclear. CDR3 size: 19 residues. V gave up 3 bases and J gave up 6 bases, with 27 bases separating them. Germline CDR1 and CDR2: SGHTS and YDEGEE. CDR3 protein: CASSSTFRRTAKDPGELFF. The CDR3 region has the DNA TGTGCCAGCAGCTCCACCTTCCGTCGGACGGCAAAGGATCCCGGGGAGCTGTTTTTT.

This sequence joins TRBV14 and TRBJ2-3; D unresolved. The CDR3 length is 14 residues. Per the germline V gene, CDR1 is SGHDN and CDR2 is FVKESK. Trimming cost V 0 bases and J 6 bases, with 10 bases left between them. CDR3 coding DNA: TGTGCCAGCAGCCAAGATACGTCAAGGGATACGCAGTATTTT. It is translated as CASSQDTSRDTQYF.

The chain joins TRBV7-9 to TRBJ1-1; the match to TRBD1 covers 8 bases. V dropped 5 bases and J dropped 10; count of bases not matched to a gene: 3. This CDR3 region has 11 residues. Per germline, CDR1 SEHNR and CDR2 FQNEAQ (reference sequence). This CDR3 is CASSPDRAAFF. In DNA form, the CDR3 reads TGTGCCAGCAGCCCGGACAGGGCAGCTTTCTTT.

This clone appeared once. V gene TRBV6-5 combines with J gene TRBJ1-1, with D hard to call. Germline CDR1 reads MNHEY; CDR2 reads SVGAGI. V was shortened by 7 bases and J by 1 base, with 13 bases between the two germline ends. There are 14 residues in the CDR3. As DNA, the CDR3 is TGTGCCAGCATGGTCCCGAGCCAGAACACTGAAGCTTTCTTT. Translation: CASMVPSQNTEAFF.